The clone carrying this T cell receptor (beta chain) showed up just once. What it binds is unknown. The V end lost 8 bases, the J end lost 8 bases, and 20 bases lay between the germline ends. Germline V gene data show CDR1 as SGHRS and CDR2 as YFSETQ. CDR3 length equals 14 residues. These data belong to a study of shared clonotypes between healthy human individuals. Whole-study context: The study drew on a couple of women and a few men aged 18 to 49 as donors.

Clones were sequenced by immunoSEQ multiplex PCR, and TCRdb holds only the in-frame ones, with some missing. Of more than 2,000,000 clones in the sample, just over 90% are singletons; the top ten hold around 0.14%. Findings and caveats of the study: Sequencing depth was predicted to influence how clonotypes are shared among donors. Among non-shared clonotypes, generation probabilities were lower than among those shared by all four donors.

The source of this sequence is a man aged 18 to 30 in good health. The gene calls are TRBV5-1 and TRBJ2-1, with D perhaps matching TRBD2 (7 bases). The sample consisted of naive CD4+ T cells sorted from blood. Subset given: CD45RA+ positively selected. CDR3 in amino acids: CASRLGGPPDEQFF. In DNA form, the CDR3 reads TGCGCCAGTAGACTCGGGGGGCCGCCCGATGAGCAGTTCTTC.